The next 8 T cell receptor beta chains were all read from a single sample in a study of T cell responses to AZD1222 COVID-19 vaccine. Profiled with immunoSEQ multiplex PCR; TCRdb holds only in-frame clones, not every one. The data hold about 110,000 clones, with approximately 87% observed a single time. Sequenced here: peripheral blood, sampled on day 0 of AZD1222 vaccination. The source is an adult in good health.

The chain couples TRBV4-1 to TRBJ2-1; 8 positions agree with TRBD2. J lost 10 bases, V lost 0 bases, and 11 bases had no gene match. The CDR3 loop spans 16 amino acids. CDR1 and CDR2 (germline): MGHRA, YSYEKL. The DNA of the CDR3 is TGCGCCAGCAGCCAAGAGTCCCGGGAGGGCCGTTCCGAGCAGTTCTTC. The encoded protein is CASSQESREGRSEQFF.

The chain carries TRBV21-1 and TRBJ2-7; the tabulated D call, TRBD2, remains unverified against the DNA. TRBV21-1 is marked as a pseudogene. The CDR3 is made up of 10 amino acids. Here the CDR3 DNA reads TGTGCCAGCAGCCCAAGCGGGCAGTACTTC. This codes for CASSPSGQYF.

The chain links TRBV6-5 to TRBJ1-2; 7 bases are a match to TRBD1. V lost 4 bases, J lost 4 bases, and 3 bases stayed unmatched. The V gene's germline CDR1 is MNHEY and CDR2 SVGAGI. This CDR3 has 13 amino acids. The CDR3 loop is CASSSSGGYGYTF. The CDR3 DNA follows: TGTGCCAGCAGTTCCTCAGGGGGCTATGGCTACACCTTC.

About this clone: An end of the junction differs from the germline gene, which may be a read error. The chain joins TRBV11-3 to TRBJ1-2; TRBD1 agrees at 12 bases. Germline V CDR1 and CDR2: SGHNT, YENEEA. The CDR3 is made up of 14 amino acids. Here the CDR3 DNA reads TGTGCCAGCAGCCCGCGGGACAGGGGGCAACCTAAGGCCTTC. It encodes CASSPRDRGQPKAF. Based on the CDR3 plus reference TRBV11-3 and TRBJ1-2, the full variable domain is EAGVVQSPRYKIIEKKQPVAFWCNPISGHNTLYWYLQNLGQGPELLIRYENEEAVDDSQLPKDRFSAERLKGVDSTLKIQPAELGDSAVYLCASSPRDRGQPKAFGSGTRLTVV.

This rearrangement joins TRBV6-5 to TRBJ2-7; 8 bases align to TRBD2. The CDR3 length is 15 residues. The junction had 7 bases not matched to a gene; V was cut back by 5 bases and J by 1 base. CDR1 is MNHEY, CDR2 SVGAGI, per germline. CDR3: CASSLKAGGSYEQYF. CDR3 DNA: TGTGCCAGCAGTCTTAAGGCGGGAGGTTCCTACGAGCAGTACTTC.

The chain recombines TRBV2 with TRBJ2-7; 7 bases are shared with TRBD1. V was clipped by 4 bases and J by 0 bases; unmatched bases: 6. The CDR3 is 15 amino acids. Germline loops: CDR1 SNHLY, CDR2 FYNNEI. The CDR3, as DNA: TGTGCCAGCAGTGTTGAGGCAGGGGGCTCCTACGAGCAGTACTTC. Protein product: CASSVEAGGSYEQYF.

The CDR3 region has the DNA TGCGCCAGCAGCTCCGGGACAGGGAGGTACGAGCAGTACTTC. Its translation is CASSSGTGRYEQYF. The chain carries TRBV4-1 and TRBJ2-7, with 9 bases lining up with TRBD1. Losses at the gene ends were 5 bases for V and 4 bases for J; bases not matched to a gene: 6. The CDR3 is made up of 14 amino acids. Germline V gene sequence: CDR1 MGHRA, CDR2 YSYEKL.

The V gene is TRBV19, the J gene TRBJ2-3; 9 nucleotides align to TRBD2. After removal of 5 bases from V and 8 bases from J, the junction contained 11 bases not matched to a gene. The germline V gene has CDR1 LNHDA and CDR2 SQIVND (reference sequence). The CDR3 sequence is 15 residues long. CDR3 sequence reads: CASSPGTSFPRTQYF. DNA for the CDR3: TGTGCCAGTAGTCCCGGGACTAGCTTCCCGCGTACGCAGTATTTT.